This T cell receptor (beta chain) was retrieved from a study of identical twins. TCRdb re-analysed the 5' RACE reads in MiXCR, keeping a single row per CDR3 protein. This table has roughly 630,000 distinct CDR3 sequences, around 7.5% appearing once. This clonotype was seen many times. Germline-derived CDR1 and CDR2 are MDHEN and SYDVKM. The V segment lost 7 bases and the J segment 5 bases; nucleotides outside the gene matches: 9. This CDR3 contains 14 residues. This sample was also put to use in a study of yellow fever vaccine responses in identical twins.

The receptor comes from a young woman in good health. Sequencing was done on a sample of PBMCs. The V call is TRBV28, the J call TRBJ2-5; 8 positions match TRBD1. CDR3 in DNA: TGTGCCAGCAATACCCGGACAGGGATGGAGACCCAGTACTTC. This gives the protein CASNTRTGMETQYF.